This T cell receptor (beta chain) appears in the sequencing data of a study of blood T cell repertoires in COVID-19. Study at large: The United States, Italy and Spain were the sources of the acute and convalescent COVID-19 samples. The analysed material was cDNA or gDNA that came from T cells, B-cell-depleted T cells, or PBMCs.

CDR3 length equals 11 residues. The germline V gene encodes CDR1 LNHDA and CDR2 SQIVND (reference sequence). V lost 10 bases and J lost 9, with 13 bases in between. Authors' processing steps: Reference gene primers were amplified, and this amplification served to estimate nucleated cell counts. Sequencing was performed with immunoSEQ multiplex PCR; in TCRdb, only in-frame clones are kept and a portion is missing. The V and J calls and clone size were taken over from that table, and D and trimming were inferred from the DNA. Here the sample spans about 260,000 clones, about 85% being singletons. Specimen: peripheral blood. The chain recombines TRBV19 with TRBJ2-1, with D uncertain. This sequence was found in a man in his 60s with acute or convalescent COVID-19. The CDR3 nucleotides read TGTGCCACTAAAGCCGGCGGTGAGCAGTTCTTC. Translating gives CATKAGGEQFF.